This is a list of T cell receptor beta chains from one sample in a study of CD8 T cells in Susac syndrome. TCRdb re-called the immunoSEQ multiplex PCR reads with MiXCR, one entry per CDR3 protein. Of 150,000 to 200,000 distinct CDR3 sequences listed, around 94% are singletons. The sequenced material came from CD4+ T cells from PBMCs. These receptors came from a human donor in good health. CDR3s include the opening cysteine and the closing phenylalanine or tryptophan. The order of the fields is CDR3 DNA, CDR3 protein, V gene, clone size, D gene, J gene. D genes are given only for firm matches. Some rows have no size entry. The others give once, few or many, or a class for an expanded clone.

DNA: TGTGCCACCAGAGGGCCGGACACTGAAGCTTTCTTT
CDR3: CATRGPDTEAFF
V: TRBV24-1
size: -
D: -
J: TRBJ1-1

DNA: TGTGCCTGGAACGCGTTTTCGGGGGGGCTGGGAGATACGCAGTATTTT
CDR3: CAWNAFSGGLGDTQYF
V: TRBV30
size: -
D: TRBD2
J: TRBJ2-3

DNA: TGCAGTGTCCCTCCGAGGAGGACTTTCCGGGGCAATGAGCAGTTCTTC
CDR3: CSVPPRRTFRGNEQFF
V: TRBV20-1
size: -
D: -
J: TRBJ2-1

DNA: TGTGCCACCAGCAGAGAACAGGGGAGAGCTGAAAAACTGTTTTTT
CDR3: CATSREQGRAEKLFF
V: TRBV15
size: -
D: TRBD1
J: TRBJ1-4

DNA: TGTGCCACCAGCAGAGATGACAGAAACTACAATGAGCAGTTCTTC
CDR3: CATSRDDRNYNEQFF
V: TRBV15
size: -
D: -
J: TRBJ2-1

DNA: TGTGCCAGCAGGGGGGACCGAACAGACTACGAGCAGTACTTC
CDR3: CASRGDRTDYEQYF
V: TRBV2
size: -
D: -
J: TRBJ2-7

DNA: TGTGCCAGCAGCCCCCTTCTCGGCTCCGGCTACGAGCAGTACTTC
CDR3: CASSPLLGSGYEQYF
V: TRBV3-1
size: -
D: -
J: TRBJ2-7

DNA: TGTGCCAGCAGCCACGAGTCCACCGGGGAGCTGTTTTTT
CDR3: CASSHESTGELFF
V: TRBV28
size: -
D: -
J: TRBJ2-2

DNA: TGTGCCAGCAGCCAGCAGGGCTATAATTCACCCCTCCACTTT
CDR3: CASSQQGYNSPLHF
V: TRBV3-1
size: -
D: -
J: TRBJ1-6

DNA: TGTGCCAGCAGCCGGACTGGGGAACATACGCAGTATTTT
CDR3: CASSRTGEHTQYF
V: TRBV12-3/TRBV12-4
size: -
D: -
J: TRBJ2-3

DNA: TGTGCCAGCAGCTCCGGGGACACTAGCAATCAGCCCCAGCATTTT
CDR3: CASSSGDTSNQPQHF
V: TRBV7-2
size: -
D: -
J: TRBJ1-5

DNA: TGTGCCAGCAGCTCGGAGTGGGCGTCTGAAGCTTTCTTT
CDR3: CASSSEWASEAFF
V: TRBV7-9
size: -
D: -
J: TRBJ1-1

DNA: TGTGCCATCAGTGATCCCCCCCCTCCCGTCCTGACTTTC
CDR3: CAISDPPPPVLTF
V: TRBV10-3
size: -
D: -
J: TRBJ2-6

DNA: TGTGCCAGCTCACCTCCGGGGGCTGATGAAGCTTTCTTT
CDR3: CASSPPGADEAFF
V: TRBV18
size: -
D: -
J: TRBJ1-1

DNA: TGTGCCAGCACCCCTGGAGGCGCGGTCACAGATACGCAGTATTTT
CDR3: CASTPGGAVTDTQYF
V: TRBV12-3/TRBV12-4
size: -
D: -
J: TRBJ2-3

DNA: TGTGCCAGCAGCCTCAGGTCTAGCTCCTACAATGAGCAGTTCTTC
CDR3: CASSLRSSSYNEQFF
V: TRBV7-2
size: -
D: -
J: TRBJ2-1

DNA: TGTGCCAGCAGCCTGGGTTGGGAGCAGTTCTTC
CDR3: CASSLGWEQFF
V: TRBV11-2
size: -
D: -
J: TRBJ2-1

DNA: TGTGCCAGCAGCTTGGTAGAACGCACAGATACGCAGTATTTT
CDR3: CASSLVERTDTQYF
V: TRBV5-4
size: -
D: -
J: TRBJ2-3

DNA: TGCAGTGCGACTAGACAGGGGACGGAGCAGTACTTC
CDR3: CSATRQGTEQYF
V: TRBV20-1
size: -
D: TRBD1
J: TRBJ2-7

DNA: TGTGCCAGCAGCTTTATCGATGAGCAGTTCTTC
CDR3: CASSFIDEQFF
V: TRBV7-9
size: -
D: -
J: TRBJ2-1

DNA: TGTGCCAGCAGCCAAGGACCCCTGGGGGCCCAGCATTTT
CDR3: CASSQGPLGAQHF
V: TRBV3-1
size: -
D: -
J: TRBJ1-5

DNA: TGCGCCAGCAGCCAAGTCCCGCAGGGCACCTATGGCTACACCTTC
CDR3: CASSQVPQGTYGYTF
V: TRBV4-3
size: -
D: -
J: TRBJ1-2

DNA: TGTGCCAGCAGTCTGTCCAGGACAACCACCGGGGAGCTGTTTTTT
CDR3: CASSLSRTTTGELFF
V: TRBV9
size: once
D: -
J: TRBJ2-2